A selection of T cell receptor beta chains follows, all from one sample in a study of STAT5B mutations in CD4+ large granular lymphocyte leukemia. Generated by immunoSEQ multiplex PCR, the TCRdb table keeps only in-frame clones and is missing some. The sample shows about 40,000 clones, approximately 88% of them seen only once. The sequencing sample was made of CD4+ T cells from blood buffy coats. The receptors were gathered from a human donor in good health. CDR3s include the opening cysteine and the closing phenylalanine or tryptophan. The order of the fields is V gene, J gene, CDR3 protein.

TRBV2	TRBJ2-1	CASSEARGVAGYNEQFF
TRBV5-4	TRBJ1-3	CASSLDSGNTIYF
TRBV30	TRBJ1-5	CAWNRYNQPQHF
TRBV13	TRBJ1-4	CASSLGQGVENEKLFF
TRBV28	TRBJ1-4	CASTGPGTNLNEKLFF
TRBV10-3	TRBJ2-7	CAISDRDRGRYEQYF
TRBV2	TRBJ2-2	CAGSGRLGTGELFF
TRBV4-2	TRBJ1-5	CATAPETGRDQPQHF
TRBV7-2	TRBJ2-2	CASSASGENTGELFF
TRBV5-1	TRBJ2-1	CASSLLLLAGGNEQFF
TRBV7-9	TRBJ1-2	CASRQTGEDGYTF
TRBV4-2	TRBJ1-1	CASSQELGTEAFF
TRBV18	TRBJ1-1	CASSPPDRGLYTEAFF
TRBV19	TRBJ2-3	CASSIDHPGLAATDTQYF
TRBV5-6	TRBJ1-4	CASSLAMAAAANEKLFF
TRBV11-2	TRBJ2-7	CASSPLRAGRAYEQYF
TRBV5-5	TRBJ2-1	CASSLGPGGGDEQFF
TRBV27	TRBJ1-2	CASSLSQGYVYTF
TRBV6-1	TRBJ1-1	CASSAPDRGTEAFF
TRBV30	TRBJ1-3	CAWAVRARGNTIYF
TRBV5-1	TRBJ2-2	CASSRQGPTNTGELFF
TRBV6-5	TRBJ1-5	CASSLDRDQPQHF
TRBV2	TRBJ2-7	CASSEGEGRSYEQYF
TRBV2	TRBJ2-4	CASSDSSGVDIQYF
TRBV30	TRBJ2-1	CAWSRGEGNEQFF
TRBV28	TRBJ1-5	CASSLRTGDQPQHF
TRBV7-2	TRBJ2-5	CASSPSPGRETQYF
TRBV7-2	TRBJ2-1	CASSYSGTRGYEQFF
TRBV18	TRBJ1-4	CASSPQTNEKLFF
TRBV27	TRBJ2-6	CASTTLRDSVGRGANVLTF
TRBV2	TRBJ1-2	CASRDRDRAYGYTF
TRBV7-7	TRBJ1-1	CASSSTVNTEAFF
TRBV9	TRBJ2-1	CASSRGSGGTYNEQFF
TRBV7-6	TRBJ1-2	CASSLGQDLYGYTF
TRBV6-5	TRBJ2-7	CASSYSKSRVPYEQYF
TRBV4-1	TRBJ2-7	CASSRSGGESSYEQYF